This T cell receptor (beta chain) was obtained from a study of T cell responses to AZD1222 COVID-19 vaccine. At the level of the study: Analysis merged second doses at about 4 or about 12 weeks.

Study-wide points: Vaccination with two AZD1222 doses was followed by a rise in Spike-specific TCR breadth and depth. Nearly half of spike-specific TCRs reportedly target variant regions that are unmutated in the B.1.351 and B.1.1.7 variants.

Clones were sequenced by immunoSEQ multiplex PCR, and TCRdb holds only the in-frame ones, with some missing. The table records around 260,000 clones, 93% of them present only once. As regards this clone: No antigen is known for it.

Per the germline V gene, CDR1 is ENHRY and CDR2 is SYGVKD. V lost 4 bases to trimming and J lost 6 bases, with 14 bases between them. This CDR3 spans 14 amino acids. Specimen: peripheral blood, collected on day 0 of AZD1222 vaccination. The clonotype was recovered from an adult in good health. V usage is TRBV10-3 and J usage is TRBJ2-3, with D perhaps TRBD1 (6 bases). The CDR3 loop is CAISVVGAGDTQYF. CDR3 DNA sequence: TGTGCCATCAGTGTCGTGGGGGCCGGGGATACGCAGTATTTT.